The clone carrying this TCR beta chain was recorded a few times. Its antigen remains unidentified. The data are from a study of T cells after yellow fever vaccination. The wider study: Low-cell-number fractions were prepared with SMART-Seq v4 Ultra Low Input. Study observations and caveats: The CD4 and CD8 compartments had a small share of their clonotypes in common.

Production of TCR cDNA was by 5'RACE template switching, which also added a universal primer site and UMIs. TCRdb reanalysed the 5' RACE reads using MiXCR and keeps one entry per CDR3 protein. This sample has approximately 300,000 distinct CDR3 sequences, with about an eighth found just once. This receptor was identified in a man younger than 40 who received the YFV17D yellow fever vaccine. The specimen comprised CD4+ T cells sorted from PBMCs, sampled 45 days after the yellow fever booster vaccination.

CDR3 sequence: CASRLVTEGDEQFF. The CDR3 DNA sequence: TGCGCCAGCAGGCTTGTAACCGAGGGGGATGAGCAGTTCTTC. The rearrangement uses TRBV5-1 and TRBJ2-1, with D tentatively TRBD1 (6 bases). V lost 5 bases, J lost 8 bases, and 17 bases lay in between. CDR3 length: 14 amino acids. Per germline, CDR1 SGHRS and CDR2 YFSETQ.